Given below is one TCR beta chain in context. Its specificity is not known. The method was immunoSEQ multiplex PCR; TCRdb's version includes in-frame clones alone and lacks a portion of them. The sample records 23,000 or so clones, approximately 80% being singletons. The data were taken from a study of PD-1 blockade in classical Hodgkin lymphoma. Study results and limitations: Patients who responded completely had about the same baseline diversity as newly diagnosed patients. Only CD4+ TCR diversity, not CD8+, had risen significantly by C4D1.

Brentuximab vedotin exposure varied among the patients, all of whom had relapsed after autologous stem cell transplantation. This sequence was found in a human donor with classical Hodgkin lymphoma. Sequencing used peripheral blood mononuclear cells (PBMCs), obtained at baseline.

CDR3 sequence: CASSPRTGPYEQYF. The CDR3 DNA reads TGTGCCAGCAGCCCGCGGACAGGTCCCTACGAGCAGTACTTC. The rearrangement uses TRBV7-9 and TRBJ2-7; 7 bases map to TRBD1. The CDR3 has 14 residues. J lost 2 bases, V lost 5 bases, and 6 bases had no gene match. Germline values: CDR1 SEHNR, CDR2 FQNEAQ (reference sequence).